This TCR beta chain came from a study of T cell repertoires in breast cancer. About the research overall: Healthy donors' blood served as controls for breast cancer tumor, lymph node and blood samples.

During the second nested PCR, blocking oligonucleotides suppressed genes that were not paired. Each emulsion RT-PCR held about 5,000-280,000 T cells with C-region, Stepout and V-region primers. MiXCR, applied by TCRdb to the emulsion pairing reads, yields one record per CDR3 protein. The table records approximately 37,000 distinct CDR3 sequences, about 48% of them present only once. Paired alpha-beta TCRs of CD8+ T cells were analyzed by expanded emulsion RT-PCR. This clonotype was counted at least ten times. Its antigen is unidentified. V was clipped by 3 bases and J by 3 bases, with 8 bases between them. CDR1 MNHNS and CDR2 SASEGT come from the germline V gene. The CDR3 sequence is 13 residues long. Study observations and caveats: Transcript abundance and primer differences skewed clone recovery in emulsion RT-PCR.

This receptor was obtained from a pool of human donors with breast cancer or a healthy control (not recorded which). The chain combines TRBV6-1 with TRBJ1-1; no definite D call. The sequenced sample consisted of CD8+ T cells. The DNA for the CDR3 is TGTGCCAGCAGTGATGGTTGGTACACTGAAGCTTTCTTT. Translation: CASSDGWYTEAFF.